Listed below are T cell receptor beta chains from one sample, sequenced in a study of cytomegalovirus exposure and HLA in healthy donors. This table comes from immunoSEQ multiplex PCR, and its TCRdb copy is limited to in-frame clones, with some not included. The data show over 120,000 clones, about 94% seen once. The specimen sequenced was PBMCs. These receptors were obtained from a man younger than 30 in good health and CMV-seropositive. The CDR3 runs from the conserved cysteine through the conserved F or W. D genes are given only for firm matches. The size of a clone is reported for some rows only, either as once, few or many, or as a class for expanded clones.

D gene	clone size	V gene	J gene	CDR3 DNA	CDR3 protein
-	-	TRBV5-1	TRBJ2-5	TGCGCCAGCGCGGGGATCCAAGAGACCCAGTACTTC	CASAGIQETQYF
-	-	TRBV10-3	TRBJ1-1	TGTGCCATCAGTGAGTCGGGGGACACCATGGGGACTGAAGCTTTCTTT	CAISESGDTMGTEAFF
TRBD1	-	TRBV10-3	TRBJ2-1	TGTGCCATCAGTGAGCCGGGACAGGGGGGTTTCAATGAGCAGTTCTTC	CAISEPGQGGFNEQFF
TRBD2	-	TRBV6-5	TRBJ2-7	TGTGCCAGCAGTTTTAGCGGGGCCTACGAGCAGTACTTC	CASSFSGAYEQYF
-	-	TRBV19	TRBJ2-7	TGTGCCAGTAGTAACAGGGCCTACGAGCAGTACTTC	CASSNRAYEQYF
TRBD2	-	TRBV25-1	TRBJ2-1	TGTGCCAGCAGCCACACTAGCGGGAGTCTGAATGAGCAGTTCTTC	CASSHTSGSLNEQFF
-	-	TRBV30	TRBJ2-7	TGTGCCTGGAGTGTACAGGGCGACTACGAGCAGTACTTC	CAWSVQGDYEQYF
-	-	TRBV6-5	TRBJ1-5	TGTGCCAGCAGTTACTCGTCGGATCAGCCCCAGCATTTT	CASSYSSDQPQHF
TRBD2	-	TRBV2	TRBJ2-1	TGTGCCAGCAGTGAATCTCCGGGACTAGTGGTTGATGAGCAGTTCTTC	CASSESPGLVVDEQFF
TRBD1	-	TRBV5-1	TRBJ2-5	TGCGCCAGCAGCTCCGACAGGGGTGGAGAGACCCAGTACTTC	CASSSDRGGETQYF
-	-	TRBV27	TRBJ2-1	TGTGCCAGCAGTTCACCGACTAGGTCCTCCCATGAGCAGTTCTTC	CASSSPTRSSHEQFF
TRBD1	once	TRBV28	TRBJ1-1	TGTGCCAGCAGTGCGGACAGGGTAAACACTGAAGCTTTCTTT	CASSADRVNTEAFF
-	-	TRBV15	TRBJ2-1	TGTGCCACCAGCAGAAAAAGTACGAGCTCCTACAATGAGCAGTTCTTC	CATSRKSTSSYNEQFF
-	-	TRBV15	TRBJ1-5	TGTGCCACCAGCCCGGGGGGAGGGTGGGAGGATCAGCCCCAGCATTTT	CATSPGGGWEDQPQHF
-	-	TRBV28	TRBJ1-6	TGTGCCAGCAACACAGGTTCTAGCTCCTATAATTCACCCCTCCACTTT	CASNTGSSSYNSPLHF
TRBD2	-	TRBV28	TRBJ2-5	TGTGCCAGCAGATACGGGACTAGCGGGAGTGAGACCCAGTACTTC	CASRYGTSGSETQYF
-	-	TRBV2	TRBJ1-2	TGTGCCAGCAGTGAAGTTTTGGGGCAGACCGATGGCTACACCTTC	CASSEVLGQTDGYTF
TRBD1	-	TRBV28	TRBJ2-7	TGTGCCAGCAGTCACAGGGGGCGTGGCTCCTACGAGCAGTACTTC	CASSHRGRGSYEQYF
-	-	TRBV11-2	TRBJ2-1	TGTGCCAGCAGCTTTAGCGGTACCTACAATGAGCAGTTCTTC	CASSFSGTYNEQFF
TRBD2	-	TRBV5-1	TRBJ2-3	TGCGCCAGCAGTTCTCTCCCCGGCGGGAGCCGCACAGATACGCAGTATTTT	CASSSLPGGSRTDTQYF
TRBD2	-	TRBV19	TRBJ2-1	TGTGCCAGTAGTAAGCAGGGACTAGCGGCCATGTGGGATGAGCAGTTCTTC	CASSKQGLAAMWDEQFF
-	-	TRBV25-1	TRBJ2-2	TGTGCCAGCAGTGACTGGGCGCCCACCGGGGAGCTGTTTTTT	CASSDWAPTGELFF
-	-	TRBV5-4	TRBJ2-5	TGTGCCAGCAGCAAGTCAGGGGGGCATTACCAAGAGACCCAGTACTTC	CASSKSGGHYQETQYF
-	once	TRBV2	TRBJ1-4	TGTGCCAGCAAAGGTGGGGGGAAGTTTAATGAAAAACTGTTTTTT	CASKGGGKFNEKLFF
TRBD2	-	TRBV7-6	TRBJ2-5	TGTGCCAGCAGTCGACTAGCAGGAGGGGAGACCCAGTACTTC	CASSRLAGGETQYF
TRBD1	-	TRBV5-5	TRBJ2-7	TGTGCCAGCAGTTGGGACAGCATGGACAGCTCCTACGAGCAGTACTTC	CASSWDSMDSSYEQYF
-	-	TRBV7-3	TRBJ2-1	TGTGCCAGCAGCTTGGGGGACTCCCGGTGGAATGAGCAGTTCTTC	CASSLGDSRWNEQFF
TRBD1	-	TRBV5-6	TRBJ2-1	TGTGCCAGCAGCTTCACGAGACAGGGGCGTCAGTTCTTC	CASSFTRQGRQFF
-	once	TRBV7-9	TRBJ1-5	TGTGCCAGCAGCTTACAGGGCTTGCCCCAGCATTTT	CASSLQGLPQHF
-	-	TRBV5-1	TRBJ2-3	TGCGCCAGCAGCGAGGGGAGCGGGACAACGCAGTATTTT	CASSEGSGTTQYF
-	-	TRBV4-2	TRBJ2-1	TGTGCCAGCAGCCCCGAGTTGAGCTCCTACAATGAGCAGTTCTTC	CASSPELSSYNEQFF
-	-	TRBV4-2	TRBJ1-2	TGTGCCAGCAGCCGGGAGGGAGGGGCGAATGGCTACACCTTC	CASSREGGANGYTF
-	-	TRBV4-1	TRBJ1-2	TGCGCCAGCAGCCAAGCGGGGACTTCGCGGTATGGCTACACCTTC	CASSQAGTSRYGYTF
TRBD2	-	TRBV9	TRBJ2-2	TGTGCCAGCAGCGCCCGGGAGGGAGTGACCGGGGAGCTGTTTTTT	CASSAREGVTGELFF
TRBD1	-	TRBV7-6	TRBJ1-5	TGTGCCAGCAGCTTAGCGGGGACAGGGTCGGGCAATCAGCCCCAGCATTTT	CASSLAGTGSGNQPQHF
TRBD2	-	TRBV7-2	TRBJ2-5	TGTGCCAGCAGTCCGGGGGGAGGGGAGACCCAGTACTTC	CASSPGGGETQYF
TRBD2	-	TRBV11-2	TRBJ2-1	TGTGCCAGCAGCTTACTGGGACTAGCGGGAGATGGGGGTTTCGATGAGCAGTTCTTC	CASSLLGLAGDGGFDEQFF
TRBD1	-	TRBV15	TRBJ1-4	TGTGCCACCAGCAGAGATCGTTTTGATTCGGGACAGACTAATGAAAAACTGTTTTTT	CATSRDRFDSGQTNEKLFF
-	-	TRBV28	TRBJ2-1	TGTGCCAGCAGTTTGGCCGGGAGCTCCTACAATGAGCAGTTCTTC	CASSLAGSSYNEQFF
TRBD1	-	TRBV5-5	TRBJ1-2	TGTGCCAGCAGCTCTTCGACAGGGGGCGCTGGGGGCTACACCTTC	CASSSSTGGAGGYTF
TRBD2	-	TRBV2	TRBJ2-5	TGTGCCAGCAGTGACGCGGCTAGCGGGTCCCGGGAGACCCAGTACTTC	CASSDAASGSRETQYF
TRBD2	-	TRBV4-2	TRBJ2-7	TGTGCCAGCAGCCAAACCGGGACTAAGTCCTACGAGCAGTACTTC	CASSQTGTKSYEQYF
-	-	TRBV7-2	TRBJ1-2	TGTGCCAGCAGCCCGCGGAGGGTTGACTATGGCTACACCTTC	CASSPRRVDYGYTF